The source of this T cell receptor (beta chain) is a study of T cell changes during pregnancy in multiple sclerosis (dated by TCRdb to the late 2010s). Background for the entire study: The study examined how the T cell repertoire changed over the course of pregnancy in women with multiple sclerosis.

The library was produced with the immunoSEQ multiplex PCR assay. What TCRdb holds here is the immuneACCESS table cut down to in-frame rearrangements. Part of the clones is not present; checked against another copy, under half of the missing clones reflect an unresolved V gene, and the others are unexplained. The sample yields roughly 70,000 clones; roughly nine tenths were counted once. About 1% of the sample is held by the ten biggest clonotypes. CDR1 is given as MNHEY and CDR2 as SVGAGI, both from the germline V gene. The CDR3, from cysteine to phenylalanine, totals 14 residues. Solely the CDR3 DNA is kept, with 42 bases framed from the first base. At the junction V is shortened by 5 bases and J by 4 bases; bases outside the gene matches: 4. As to this clone: No cognate antigen has been identified for it. It has no much larger one-base neighbor in the sample; base qualities were not kept.

The rearrangement combines TRBV6-5 with TRBJ1-1; 10 bases in the middle match TRBD1. The specimen was peripheral blood, collected in the third trimester of pregnancy. The clonotype was recovered from a female donor with multiple sclerosis, enrolled in a pregnancy study. In nucleotide form, the sequence is TGTGCCAGCAGTAAGAGGGACAGGGGCACTGAAGCTTTCTTT. This gives the protein CASSKRDRGTEAFF.